This entry lists 16 T cell receptor beta chains sequenced from one sample in a study of cytomegalovirus exposure and HLA in healthy donors. The study ran its PCR with 60 Vbeta and 13 Jbeta primers. The repertoire was sequenced with immunoSEQ multiplex PCR; TCRdb's copy has only in-frame clones and lacks some. Among over 150,000 clones, roughly 78% were seen once, and the ten largest hold around 14%. Sequenced material: PBMCs. These receptor sequences come from a woman between 50 and 59 years old in good health and CMV-seropositive.

This chain joins TRBV7-9 and TRBJ2-7, with D hard to call. Germline values: CDR1 SEHNR, CDR2 FQNEAQ (reference sequence). The length of the CDR3 is 13 residues. The V end was cut by 2 bases, the J end by 3 bases, with 8 bases between. This CDR3 reads CASSLLADYEQYF. CDR3 coding DNA: TGTGCCAGCAGCTTACTGGCGGACTACGAGCAGTACTTC.

The V call is TRBV29-1, the J call TRBJ2-7; perhaps TRBD2 as D (6 bases). The CDR3 contains 14 residues. Trimming left V 6 bases short and J 0 bases short, with 15 bases between. The germline V gene encodes CDR1 SQVTM and CDR2 ANQGSEA. The CDR3: CSVDGDGSSYEQYF. CDR3 in DNA: TGCAGCGTCGACGGGGACGGGAGCTCCTACGAGCAGTACTTC.

The chain has TRBV18 and TRBJ2-7; 7 nucleotides agree with TRBD1. Germline V CDR1 and CDR2: KGHSH, LQKENI. Trimming removed 3 bases from V and 3 bases from J; junction bases left unmatched: 8. The CDR3 has 15 residues. The CDR3 protein is CASSPTGQALYEQYF. In DNA form, the CDR3 reads TGTGCCAGCTCACCCACAGGACAGGCACTCTACGAGCAGTACTTC.

This chain uses TRBV25-1 with TRBJ1-6, with D uncertain. The CDR3 consists of 15 residues. Trimming stripped 1 base from V and 0 bases from J, with 4 bases between. CDR1 is MGHDK, CDR2 SYGVNS, per germline. DNA for the CDR3: TGTGCCAGCAGTGAATCCAGCTCCTATAATTCACCCCTCCACTTT. Protein: CASSESSSYNSPLHF.

In DNA, the CDR3 is TGTGCCTGGACCCCACCAGGTCTATCAGCTATTAGCAATCAGCCCCAGCATTTT. Residues: CAWTPPGLSAISNQPQHF. The chain combines TRBV30 with TRBJ1-5; D is unresolved. The CDR3 is 18 amino acids. V lost 4 bases to trimming and J lost 0 bases, with 22 bases between them. The germline V gene encodes CDR1 GTSNPN and CDR2 SVGIG (reference sequence).

V gene TRBV29-1 combines with J gene TRBJ1-2; 8 bases are a match to TRBD1. Germline V gives CDR1 SQVTM, CDR2 ANQGSEA. The CDR3 runs to 15 residues. V was pared by 6 bases and J by 5 bases, with 14 bases of the junction left unmatched. The CDR3 here is CSVAPNPGGAYGYTF. CDR3 DNA sequence: TGCAGCGTCGCACCAAACCCAGGGGGCGCTTATGGCTACACCTTC.

CDR3 sequence reads: CASKKRGGTGELFF. CDR3 in DNA: TGCGCCAGCAAGAAAAGGGGCGGAACCGGGGAGCTGTTTTTT. The J gene is TRBJ2-2, the V gene TRBV5-1; possible D gene TRBD1, 5 bases. V was pared by 6 bases and J by 5 bases, with 14 bases between. Germline loops: CDR1 SGHRS, CDR2 YFSETQ. The CDR3 has 14 amino acids.

The chain has TRBV5-1 and TRBJ1-2; TRBD1 agrees at 12 bases. The CDR3 is 15 residues long. CDR1 and CDR2 from the germline V gene are SGHRS and YFSETQ. V lost 4 bases to trimming and J lost 8 bases; unmatched junction nucleotides: 9. DNA for the CDR3: TGCGCCAGCAGCGTATCTACCGGGACAGGGGGCGGCTACACCTTC. As protein: CASSVSTGTGGGYTF.

This clone showed up just a few times. The J gene is TRBJ2-7, the V gene TRBV6-5; TRBD1 might be the D (6 bases). The CDR3 is 14 residues long. Germline CDR1 is MNHEY and CDR2 is SVGAGI. V was clipped by 2 bases and J by 2 bases, with 10 bases between them. CDR3 coding DNA: TGTGCCAGCAGTTACGGGGACAATCCCTACGAGCAGTACTTC. Residues: CASSYGDNPYEQYF.

The J gene is TRBJ1-1, the V gene TRBV19, with 12 positions matching TRBD1. From germline, CDR1 is LNHDA and CDR2 SQIVND (reference sequence). The CDR3 is made up of 15 amino acids. J was trimmed by 4 bases and V by 5 bases; bases with no gene match: 5. The CDR3 sequence is CASSLRDRGPTEAFF. CDR3 coding DNA: TGTGCCAGTAGTCTCCGGGACAGGGGGCCCACTGAAGCTTTCTTT. The full variable domain, its missing parts supplied by reference TRBV19 and TRBJ1-1, is DGGITQSPKYLFRKEGQNVTLSCEQNLNHDAMYWYRQDPGQGLRLIYYSQIVNDFQKGDIAEGYSVSREKKESFPLTVTSAQKNPTAFYLCASSLRDRGPTEAFFGQGTRLTVV.

The rearrangement joins TRBV9 to TRBJ1-6, with D hard to call. Trimming removed 3 bases from V and 0 bases from J, with 13 bases in between. Germline CDR1 SGDLS, CDR2 YYNGEE. The CDR3 sequence is 17 residues long. CDR3 residues: CASSAPAGGSYNSPLHF. The CDR3 coding sequence is TGTGCCAGCAGCGCCCCGGCTGGCGGCTCCTATAATTCACCCCTCCACTTT. Combining the CDR3 with reference TRBV9 and TRBJ1-6 gives the whole variable domain DSGVTQTPKHLITATGQRVTLRCSPRSGDLSVYWYQQSLDQGLQFLIQYYNGEERAKGNILERFSAQQFPDLHSELNLSSLELGDSALYFCASSAPAGGSYNSPLHFGNGTRLTVT.

A few counts support this clone. The V gene is TRBV20-1, the J gene TRBJ1-1; TRBD1 is a possible D gene (6 bases). The CDR3 has 11 residues. Germline assignment: CDR1 DFQATT and CDR2 SNEGSKA (reference sequence). Deletions cut 5 bases from V and 7 bases from J, with 11 bases between. The CDR3 nucleotides are TGCAGTGCTCCCACGGACAGTGAAGCTTTCTTT. This translates into CSAPTDSEAFF.

The chain recombines TRBV5-1 with TRBJ1-1, with D hard to call. The V and J ends lost 2 bases and 2 bases respectively, with 10 bases between them. CDR3 length: 14 amino acids. CDR1 is SGHRS and CDR2 is YFSETQ in the germline V gene. This chain's CDR3 is CASSFSGSNTEAFF. Written as DNA, the CDR3 is TGCGCCAGCAGCTTCTCCGGGAGTAACACTGAAGCTTTCTTT.

This clone was observed a few times. This rearrangement joins TRBV5-4 to TRBJ1-2, with D uncertain. The CDR3 has 16 amino acids. V lost 2 bases and J 0 bases, leaving 14 bases between the germline ends. Germline CDR1 reads SGHNT; CDR2 reads YYREEE (reference sequence). This CDR3 is CASSFPQAIANYGYTF. CDR3 nucleotide sequence: TGTGCCAGCAGCTTTCCGCAAGCTATAGCTAACTATGGCTACACCTTC.

V gene TRBV5-1 combines with J gene TRBJ2-1; perhaps TRBD2 as D (7 bases). The CDR3 length is 14 residues. Germline V lookup: CDR1 SGHRS, CDR2 YFSETQ. Trimming removed 5 bases at V and 7 bases at J, with 16 bases between. This CDR3 is CASSSPGGRNEQFF. The CDR3 DNA reads as TGCGCCAGCAGTTCCCCGGGGGGCCGGAATGAGCAGTTCTTC.

V usage is TRBV27 and J usage is TRBJ2-3; 9 positions agree with TRBD2. In germline, CDR1 is MNHEY, CDR2 SMNVEV (reference sequence). This CDR3 has 15 residues. Germline trimming cut 3 bases from V and 3 bases from J; bases unmatched to any gene: 4. The CDR3 DNA follows: TGTGCCAGCAGTTTCGCTAGCGGGGTAACAGATACGCAGTATTTT. It yields the protein CASSFASGVTDTQYF.